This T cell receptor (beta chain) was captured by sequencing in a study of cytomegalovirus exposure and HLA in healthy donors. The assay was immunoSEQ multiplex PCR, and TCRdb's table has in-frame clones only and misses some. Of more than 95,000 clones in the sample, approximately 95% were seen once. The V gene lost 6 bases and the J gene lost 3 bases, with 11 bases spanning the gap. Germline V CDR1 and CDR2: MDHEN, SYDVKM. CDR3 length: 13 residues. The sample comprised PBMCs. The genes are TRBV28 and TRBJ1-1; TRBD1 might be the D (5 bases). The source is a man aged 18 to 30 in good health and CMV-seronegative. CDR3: CASRRREDTEAFF. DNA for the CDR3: TGTGCCAGCAGGCGCAGGGAGGACACTGAAGCTTTCTTT.